This T cell receptor beta chain was documented in a study of blood T cells in healthy people across ages. General study results and limits: Getting older went along with TCR beta diversity per million T cells dropping roughly linearly.

Per-sample yields of isolated PBMCs were at least 6.5 million. A note on this clonotype: Antigen specificity is unknown.

Combining a sample-barcoded 5' primer with a J-beta primer mix, a second PCR ran for roughly 7 to 12 cycles. TCRdb recomputed calls from the 5' RACE reads with MiXCR, one row per CDR3 protein. In the table there are 850,000 to 1,300,000 distinct CDR3 sequences, more than 35% of which are singletons. Germline CDR1 SGHDT, CDR2 YYEEEE. V was pared by 4 bases and J by 4 bases, with 15 bases between. This CDR3 comprises 15 residues. The clonotype comes from a woman aged 55-69 years in good health. The rearrangement links TRBV5-6 to TRBJ2-4; the D is unclear. Sequenced: blood. In DNA, the CDR3 is TGTGCCAGCAGCCAAACCCCTGATGGAAAAAACATTCAGTACTTC. This codes for CASSQTPDGKNIQYF.